This is a list of T cell receptor beta chains from one sample in a study of shared clonotypes between healthy human individuals. The table came from immunoSEQ multiplex PCR; TCRdb's copy has only in-frame clones and leaves some out. The table records roughly 330,000 clones, about 74% of them present only once. Sequencing was performed on memory CD4+ T cells sorted from blood. These receptors originate from a man aged 25 to 45 in good health. Each CDR3 is given with its conserved first and last residue. D genes are given only for firm matches. For some rows the clone size is stated as once, few or many, or as a class when expanded; others skip it.

v_gene,d_gene,j_gene,abundance,CDR3aa,CDR3nt
TRBV14,NA,TRBJ2-3,NA,CASSQEPPRADTQYF,TGTGCCAGCAGCCAAGAGCCCCCCCGTGCAGATACGCAGTATTTT
TRBV6-1,NA,TRBJ2-7,NA,CASRETGQIYEQYF,TGTGCCAGCAGGGAAACGGGACAAATCTACGAGCAGTACTTC
TRBV2,TRBD2,TRBJ2-5,NA,CASERERQETQYF,TGTGCCAGTGAGCGGGAAAGGCAAGAGACCCAGTACTTC
TRBV29-1,TRBD2,TRBJ2-5,NA,CSVEAGGSYETQYF,TGCAGCGTTGAGGCTGGCGGGAGTTATGAGACCCAGTACTTC
TRBV29-1,NA,TRBJ2-1,NA,CSVEIARGYNEQFF,TGCAGCGTTGAGATAGCTCGGGGATACAATGAGCAGTTCTTC
TRBV6-5,TRBD2,TRBJ2-1,NA,CYNPLAGGHYNEQFF,TGTTATAATCCTCTTGCGGGAGGCCACTACAATGAGCAGTTCTTC
TRBV7-2,TRBD2,TRBJ2-2,NA,CASSLLQRGTPGELFF,TGTGCCAGCAGCTTATTACAGCGGGGGACCCCCGGGGAGCTGTTTTTT
TRBV28,TRBD2,TRBJ2-5,NA,CASSRTSAQETQYF,TGTGCCAGCAGCCGTACTAGCGCACAAGAGACCCAGTACTTC
TRBV11-3,TRBD1,TRBJ2-1,NA,CASSDGTGHYNEQFF,TGTGCCAGCAGCGATGGGACAGGACACTACAATGAGCAGTTCTTC
TRBV30,NA,TRBJ1-5,NA,CAWSSLGVNQPQHF,TGTGCCTGGAGTTCGTTGGGGGTAAATCAGCCCCAGCATTTT
TRBV4-2,NA,TRBJ2-1,once,CASSPLRDNVDEQFF,TGTGCCAGCAGCCCCCTCCGGGACAACGTCGATGAGCAGTTCTTC
TRBV7-9,NA,TRBJ2-7,NA,CASSSPGLEQYF,TGTGCCAGCAGCTCCCCCGGGCTGGAGCAGTACTTC
TRBV6-5,NA,TRBJ2-1,NA,CASSSAYEQFF,TGTGCCAGCAGTTCAGCCTATGAGCAGTTCTTC
TRBV5-6,NA,TRBJ1-1,NA,CASSAPGDGSEAFF,TGTGCCAGCAGCGCACCCGGGGACGGCAGTGAAGCTTTCTTT
TRBV5-5,NA,TRBJ2-7,NA,CASSLQPGPDEQYF,TGTGCCAGCAGCTTGCAGCCCGGTCCGGACGAGCAGTACTTC
TRBV6-6,TRBD1,TRBJ1-5,NA,CASSLGQGDNQPQHF,TGTGCCAGCAGCCTGGGACAGGGGGACAATCAGCCCCAGCATTTT
TRBV6-5,NA,TRBJ2-3,NA,CASSAVKLRDTQYF,TGTGCCAGCAGCGCCGTGAAGTTAAGAGATACGCAGTATTTT
TRBV10-3,TRBD2,TRBJ2-5,NA,CAISEPGLAGGETQYF,TGTGCCATCAGTGAGCCGGGACTAGCGGGAGGAGAGACCCAGTACTTC
TRBV11-1,TRBD2,TRBJ2-1,NA,CASSLRGRLASYNEQFF,TGTGCCAGCAGCTTACGAGGGCGACTAGCTTCCTACAATGAGCAGTTCTTC
TRBV30,NA,TRBJ1-1,few,CAWSLLAGTTEAFF,TGTGCCTGGAGTTTATTAGCAGGGACCACTGAAGCTTTCTTT
TRBV15,NA,TRBJ2-7,NA,CATSTPGRETYEQYF,TGTGCCACCAGCACCCCCGGCAGGGAAACCTACGAGCAGTACTTC
TRBV11-2,TRBD1,TRBJ2-3,NA,CASSFGTASYF,TGTGCCAGCAGCTTCGGGACAGCTTCATATTTT
TRBV6-1,NA,TRBJ2-7,NA,CASSNGRLTYEQYF,TGTGCCAGCAGTAACGGGCGGCTCACCTACGAGCAGTACTTC
TRBV14,TRBD1,TRBJ2-7,NA,CASSPGTGEYEQYF,TGTGCCAGCAGCCCCGGGACAGGGGAGTACGAGCAGTACTTC
TRBV27,NA,TRBJ2-1,NA,CASRLVVSYNEQFF,TGTGCCAGCAGACTAGTCGTCTCCTACAATGAGCAGTTCTTC
TRBV28,TRBD1,TRBJ1-2,few,CASTPAGGHYGYTF,TGTGCCAGCACCCCCGCAGGGGGACACTATGGCTACACCTTC
TRBV28,NA,TRBJ1-1,once,CASIFMGSFF,TGTGCCAGCATTTTCATGGGGTCTTTCTTT
TRBV6-1,NA,TRBJ1-1,many,CASSVTGYTEAFF,TGTGCCAGCAGTGTCACGGGGTACACTGAAGCTTTCTTT
TRBV11-2,NA,TRBJ2-5,NA,CASSLNLAQETQYF,TGTGCCAGCAGCTTAAATTTAGCCCAAGAGACCCAGTACTTC
TRBV15,NA,TRBJ2-7,NA,CATSRDRGGQVYEQYF,TGTGCCACCAGCAGAGATCGGGGGGGACAGGTTTACGAGCAGTACTTC
TRBV4-3,TRBD2,TRBJ2-3,once,CASSQGQLAAGTDTQYF,TGCGCCAGCAGCCAAGGCCAGCTAGCGGCAGGCACAGATACGCAGTATTTT
TRBV5-4,TRBD1,TRBJ2-1,NA,CASSRPPGQGSGDEQFF,TGTGCCAGCAGCCGGCCACCGGGACAGGGGTCTGGTGATGAGCAGTTCTTC
TRBV5-4,TRBD2,TRBJ2-1,NA,CASSGGTSGGYNEQFF,TGTGCCAGCAGCGGAGGGACTAGCGGGGGATACAATGAGCAGTTCTTC
TRBV30,NA,TRBJ2-5,NA,CAWSGSGSYQETQYF,TGTGCCTGGAGCGGAAGCGGGTCGTACCAAGAGACCCAGTACTTC
TRBV5-6,NA,TRBJ2-2,NA,CASSSMTTATGELFF,TGTGCCAGCAGCTCGATGACTACGGCCACCGGGGAGCTGTTTTTT
TRBV7-2,NA,TRBJ1-2,many,CASSPEPVYGHTF,TGTGCCAGCAGCCCCGAACCTGTCTATGGCCACACCTTC
TRBV30,TRBD1,TRBJ1-4,NA,CAWSLKGTVGEKLFF,TGTGCCTGGAGTCTAAAGGGGACAGTTGGTGAAAAACTGTTTTTT
TRBV19,NA,TRBJ1-5,few,CASSISNQPQHF,TGTGCCAGTAGTATATCCAATCAGCCCCAGCATTTT
TRBV5-6,NA,TRBJ1-2,NA,CASSAGGAGYGYTF,TGTGCCAGCAGCGCCGGGGGGGCGGGCTATGGCTACACCTTC
TRBV2,TRBD1,TRBJ1-4,NA,CASLTGRTNEKLFF,TGTGCCAGCCTGACAGGGAGGACTAATGAAAAACTGTTTTTT
TRBV12-5,NA,TRBJ2-2,NA,CASGSSSRELFF,TGTGCTAGTGGCTCATCCTCTAGGGAGCTGTTTTTT
TRBV9,NA,TRBJ2-3,few,CASSVMGEGTDTQYF,TGTGCCAGCAGCGTAATGGGAGAAGGCACAGATACGCAGTATTTT
TRBV6-6,TRBD1,TRBJ2-7,NA,CASSYGQGARQYF,TGTGCCAGCAGTTACGGACAGGGGGCAAGGCAGTACTTC
TRBV29-1,NA,TRBJ2-7,NA,CSVERQGGYEQYF,TGCAGCGTTGAACGACAGGGAGGCTACGAGCAGTACTTC
TRBV7-3,TRBD2,TRBJ2-3,NA,CASSPIAGTDTQYF,TGTGCCAGCAGCCCGATAGCGGGAACAGATACGCAGTATTTT
TRBV28,NA,TRBJ1-4,NA,CASSPPVEGEKLFF,TGTGCCAGCAGCCCCCCGGTGGAAGGTGAAAAACTGTTTTTT
TRBV7-2,TRBD2,TRBJ2-1,NA,CASSGRLAEQFF,TGTGCCAGCAGCGGACGACTAGCGGAGCAGTTCTTC
TRBV18,NA,TRBJ2-1,NA,CASSPRVGDSSYNEQFF,TGTGCCAGCTCACCACGGGTAGGCGACAGCTCCTACAATGAGCAGTTCTTC
TRBV5-1,NA,TRBJ1-4,NA,CASSFLAGTTNEKLFF,TGCGCCAGCAGCTTTCTGGCAGGGACAACTAATGAAAAACTGTTTTTT
TRBV28,NA,TRBJ1-1,few,CASSSPPRGNTEAFF,TGTGCCAGCAGTTCACCCCCCCGGGGGAACACTGAAGCTTTCTTT
TRBV27,TRBD2,TRBJ2-7,NA,CASSGLAAIEQYF,TGTGCCAGCAGTGGACTAGCGGCAATCGAGCAGTACTTC
TRBV28,NA,TRBJ2-7,NA,CASITSHGRASEQYF,TGTGCCAGCATCACCTCACACGGCCGGGCAAGCGAGCAGTACTTC
TRBV7-2,NA,TRBJ2-7,NA,CASSERRGPYEQYF,TGTGCCAGCAGCGAACGGCGGGGGCCCTACGAGCAGTACTTC
TRBV6-6,NA,TRBJ1-2,NA,CASSRDSNYGYTF,TGTGCCAGCAGTCGCGACAGTAACTATGGCTACACCTTC
TRBV5-6,NA,TRBJ1-2,NA,CASTLDANGYTF,TGTGCCAGCACCCTGGATGCTAATGGCTACACCTTC
TRBV25-1,NA,TRBJ2-3,NA,CASLSGGGTDTQYF,TGTGCCAGCCTTTCTGGGGGAGGCACAGATACGCAGTATTTT
TRBV30,NA,TRBJ2-2,NA,CAWVPGRIGELFF,TGTGCCTGGGTCCCGGGCCGAATCGGGGAGCTGTTTTTT
TRBV2,NA,TRBJ2-2,NA,CASSEVRQTQNTGELFF,TGTGCCAGCAGTGAAGTAAGGCAGACACAGAACACCGGGGAGCTGTTTTTT
TRBV11-2,TRBD1,TRBJ2-3,NA,CASSLGDRGRDTQYF,TGTGCCAGCAGCTTAGGGGACAGGGGGCGGGATACGCAGTATTTT